This entry concerns a single T cell receptor beta chain. The data originate from a study of T cell responses to AZD1222 COVID-19 vaccine. This table comes from immunoSEQ multiplex PCR, and its TCRdb copy is limited to in-frame clones, with some not included. The sample records roughly 90,000 clones, approximately 90% being singletons. The CDR3 totals 13 residues. Trimming removed 7 bases from V and 3 bases from J; junction bases left unmatched: 3. CDR1 MNHEY and CDR2 SVGAGI come from the germline V gene. This TCR derives from an adult who received the AZD1222 COVID-19 vaccine. Sequencing used peripheral blood, obtained 28 days after the second AZD1222 dose. This chain joins TRBV6-5 and TRBJ1-1, with 9 bases identical to TRBD1. DNA for the CDR3: TGTGCCAGCACACAGGGGGCGCACACTGAAGCTTTCTTT. The encoded protein is CASTQGAHTEAFF.